The 20 T cell receptor beta chains in this list originate from one sample, sequenced in a study of blood T cells in healthy people across ages. A second PCR, run for roughly 7 to 11 cycles, used a sample-barcoded 5' primer plus a J-beta primer mix. Via MiXCR, TCRdb re-called the 5' RACE reads, giving one row per CDR3 protein. The sample yields around 1,100,000 distinct CDR3 sequences, 35% to 45% seen once. Material: blood. The receptors were gathered from a man in his late teens or twenties in good health.

V usage is TRBV7-9 and J usage is TRBJ2-5; D is undetermined. Trimming shortened V by 1 base and J by 7 bases, and 4 bases separated the two germline ends. Germline CDR1 SEHNR, CDR2 FQNEAQ (reference sequence). The CDR3 is 11 residues long. The CDR3 region is CASSLGLTQYF. CDR3 coding DNA: TGTGCCAGCAGCTTAGGCCTGACCCAGTACTTC. Using reference TRBV7-9 and TRBJ2-5 for the parts outside the CDR3, the full variable domain is DTGVSQNPRHKITKRGQNVTFRCDPISEHNRLYWYRQTLGQGPEFLTYFQNEAQLEKSRLLSDRFSAERPKGSFSTLEIQRTEQGDSAMYLCASSLGLTQYFGPGTRLLVL.

The V gene is TRBV6-1, the J gene TRBJ1-1; TRBD1 might be the D (5 bases). Germline CDR1 MNHNS, CDR2 SASEGT. The CDR3 spans 15 residues. V was trimmed by 0 bases and J by 5 bases, leaving 13 bases between them. The CDR3 DNA is TGTGCCAGCAGTGAAGCAGGGGCGGGGTGGACTGAAGCTTTCTTT. Translated: CASSEAGAGWTEAFF.

This chain uses TRBV25-1 with TRBJ1-2; D remains ambiguous. V shed 4 bases and J shed 8 bases, with 14 bases lying between them. The CDR3 contains 13 residues. The germline V gene has CDR1 MGHDK and CDR2 SYGVNS. The CDR3 region is CASSGAKGEGYTF. For the CDR3, the DNA is TGTGCCAGCAGTGGAGCCAAGGGTGAGGGCTACACCTTC.

The chain joins TRBV7-2 to TRBJ1-2; no clear D. V dropped 1 base and J dropped 0 bases, with 15 bases sitting between them. Germline CDR1 SGHTA, CDR2 FQGNSA. CDR3 length: 17 amino acids. The CDR3: CASSLVGGRESNYGYTF. The CDR3 DNA sequence: TGTGCCAGCAGCTTAGTGGGAGGTCGTGAGTCTAACTATGGCTACACCTTC.

This clonotype was seen only a few times. The chain recombines TRBV6-2 or TRBV6-3 with TRBJ2-1; D gene uncertain. CDR1 is MNHEY, CDR2 SVGEGT, per germline. The ends were cut back, 5 bases at V and 4 bases at J, with 9 bases in the middle. This CDR3 has 13 amino acids. The CDR3 bases are TGTGCCAGCAGTGACGGGTCGTACAATGAGCAGTTCTTC. This translates into CASSDGSYNEQFF.

V gene TRBV5-6 combines with J gene TRBJ2-5, with a tentative D call TRBD2 (6 bases). This CDR3 spans 15 amino acids. Germline V gene lookup returns CDR1 SGHDT and CDR2 YYEEEE. Trimming shortened V by 2 bases and J by 5 bases, and 16 bases separated the two germline ends. The CDR3 region is CASSLWEAFGETQYF. CDR3 nucleotide sequence: TGTGCCAGCAGCTTATGGGAGGCCTTCGGGGAGACCCAGTACTTC.

The CDR3 reads CASSRRDANQETQFF. Written as DNA, the CDR3 is TGTGCCAGCAGCAGGAGAGACGCCAACCAAGAGACCCAGTTCTTC. The chain is built from TRBV3-1 and TRBJ2-1; unclear D gene. CDR1 is LGHDT, CDR2 YNNKEL, per germline (reference sequence). The CDR3 contains 15 residues. V was trimmed by 5 bases and J by 13 bases, leaving 24 bases between them.

This clonotype was seen a handful of times. The rearrangement links TRBV4-3 to TRBJ1-2, with a possible D match to TRBD1 (5 bases). CDR1 and CDR2 (germline): LGHNA, YSLEER. Deletions cut 0 bases from V and 5 bases from J, with 13 bases between. This CDR3 comprises 15 residues. The CDR3 is CASSQETTSGYGYTF. CDR3 DNA: TGCGCCAGCAGCCAAGAAACGACCTCAGGGTATGGCTACACCTTC.

The genes are TRBV4-1 and TRBJ1-4, with TRBD1 as a possible D gene (5 bases). The length of the CDR3 is 16 residues. V lost 0 bases to trimming and J lost 4 bases, with 12 bases between them. Germline lookup yields CDR1 MGHRA and CDR2 YSYEKL. The chain's CDR3 is CASSQDIAGNNEKLFF. CDR3 DNA sequence: TGCGCCAGCAGCCAAGATATCGCAGGGAATAATGAAAAACTGTTTTTT.

This clonotype was seen a handful of times. CDR3 nucleotide sequence: TGTGCCAGCAGCGAGAGCCAAGGGCTTGATCAGCCCCAGCATTTT. Its translation is CASSESQGLDQPQHF. J is TRBJ1-5 and V is TRBV9; D not certain. This CDR3 is built from 15 residues. V was trimmed by 3 bases and J by 5 bases, leaving 15 bases between them. CDR1 is SGDLS, CDR2 YYNGEE, per germline.

The chain joins TRBV6-2 or TRBV6-3 to TRBJ2-1; 11 bases agree with TRBD2. Per the germline V gene, CDR1 is MNHEY and CDR2 is SVGEGT. The CDR3 is 16 residues long. With 10 bases clipped from V and 3 bases from J, the junction kept 11 bases outside the gene matches. CDR3 loop: CAIASGTSGGYNEQFF. The CDR3 DNA follows: TGTGCCATTGCCTCCGGGACTAGCGGTGGCTACAATGAGCAGTTCTTC.

The CDR3 region is CASSLGQLTLYGYTF. CDR3 nucleotide sequence: TGTGCCAGCAGCTTAGGGCAGCTGACTCTCTATGGCTACACCTTC. The chain employs TRBV7-9 and TRBJ1-2; D remains unclear. Germline V lookup: CDR1 SEHNR, CDR2 FQNEAQ (reference sequence). V lost 1 base, J lost 4 bases, and 13 bases lay in between. The CDR3 runs 15 residues.

The J gene is TRBJ2-3, the V gene TRBV5-6; D gene ambiguous. The CDR3 loop spans 18 amino acids. V lost 3 bases and J 0 bases, leaving 20 bases between the germline ends. Germline CDR1 and CDR2: SGHDT and YYEEEE. The CDR3: CASSSSPVTLPSTDTQYF. The DNA of the CDR3 is TGTGCCAGCAGCTCCTCCCCTGTCACGTTACCGAGCACAGATACGCAGTATTTT.

This sequence joins TRBV28 and TRBJ1-2; D gene uncertain. With 2 bases removed from V and 8 bases from J, the gap between germline ends came to 12 bases. CDR3 length: 13 residues. The V gene's germline CDR1 is MDHEN and CDR2 SYDVKM. The DNA for the CDR3 is TGTGCCAGCAGTTTAGGCAGGCTTAGGGGCTACACCTTC. Its translation: CASSLGRLRGYTF.

This clonotype was seen a few times. The chain couples TRBV12-3 or TRBV12-4 to TRBJ2-5, with TRBD1 matching over 8 bases. The V and J ends lost 6 bases and 5 bases, in that order; junction bases with no gene match: 5. The CDR3 has 13 amino acids. The CDR3 sequence: CASRIQGGETQYF. Written as DNA, the CDR3 is TGTGCCAGCAGAATACAGGGGGGCGAGACCCAGTACTTC.

The chain recombines TRBV7-9 with TRBJ1-1; possible D gene TRBD1, 6 bases. CDR1 is SEHNR and CDR2 is FQNEAQ in the germline V gene (reference sequence). This CDR3 has 13 residues. Deletions cut 2 bases from V and 3 bases from J, with 7 bases between. The CDR3 protein is CASSLKGDTEAFF. CDR3 sequence (DNA): TGTGCCAGCAGCTTAAAGGGGGACACTGAAGCTTTCTTT.

V and J are TRBV13 and TRBJ1-5, with D possibly being TRBD1 (6 bases). The CDR3 has 16 amino acids. V was trimmed by 4 bases and J by 6 bases, leaving 19 bases between them. Germline CDR1 reads PRHDT; CDR2 reads FYEKMQ (reference sequence). CDR3 sequence (DNA): TGTGCCAGCAGCTGTCCCCCGGACAGAGTTAGTCAGCCCCAGCATTTT. This gives the protein CASSCPPDRVSQPQHF.

The chain recombines TRBV5-4 with TRBJ2-4; 10 bases agree with TRBD2. The end of the DNA fits TRBJ2-7 better, so the J call may be wrong. Germline CDR1 SGHNT, CDR2 YYREEE (reference sequence). The CDR3 extends over 15 amino acids. The CDR3 bases are TGTGCCAGCAGCATCACTAGCGGGGTTGCCTACGAGCAGTACTTC. It is translated as CASSITSGVAYEQYF.

This clonotype was seen a few times. This chain connects TRBV4-2 to TRBJ2-2; no clear D gene. V lost 0 bases and J lost 2, with 7 bases in between. Germline CDR1 and CDR2: LGHNA and YNFKEQ. CDR3 length: 15 residues. The CDR3 region has the DNA TGTGCCAGCAGCCAAGAAGGTGGAAACACCGGGGAGCTGTTTTTT. Translation: CASSQEGGNTGELFF.

The V call is TRBV14, the J call TRBJ2-7, with a tentative D call TRBD1 (6 bases). V was pared by 4 bases and J by 4 bases, with 11 bases between. CDR1 is SGHDN, CDR2 FVKESK, per germline. CDR3 size: 13 residues. CDR3 coding DNA: TGTGCCAGCAGCCGGGGACACCATTACGAGCAGTACTTC. Translation: CASSRGHHYEQYF.